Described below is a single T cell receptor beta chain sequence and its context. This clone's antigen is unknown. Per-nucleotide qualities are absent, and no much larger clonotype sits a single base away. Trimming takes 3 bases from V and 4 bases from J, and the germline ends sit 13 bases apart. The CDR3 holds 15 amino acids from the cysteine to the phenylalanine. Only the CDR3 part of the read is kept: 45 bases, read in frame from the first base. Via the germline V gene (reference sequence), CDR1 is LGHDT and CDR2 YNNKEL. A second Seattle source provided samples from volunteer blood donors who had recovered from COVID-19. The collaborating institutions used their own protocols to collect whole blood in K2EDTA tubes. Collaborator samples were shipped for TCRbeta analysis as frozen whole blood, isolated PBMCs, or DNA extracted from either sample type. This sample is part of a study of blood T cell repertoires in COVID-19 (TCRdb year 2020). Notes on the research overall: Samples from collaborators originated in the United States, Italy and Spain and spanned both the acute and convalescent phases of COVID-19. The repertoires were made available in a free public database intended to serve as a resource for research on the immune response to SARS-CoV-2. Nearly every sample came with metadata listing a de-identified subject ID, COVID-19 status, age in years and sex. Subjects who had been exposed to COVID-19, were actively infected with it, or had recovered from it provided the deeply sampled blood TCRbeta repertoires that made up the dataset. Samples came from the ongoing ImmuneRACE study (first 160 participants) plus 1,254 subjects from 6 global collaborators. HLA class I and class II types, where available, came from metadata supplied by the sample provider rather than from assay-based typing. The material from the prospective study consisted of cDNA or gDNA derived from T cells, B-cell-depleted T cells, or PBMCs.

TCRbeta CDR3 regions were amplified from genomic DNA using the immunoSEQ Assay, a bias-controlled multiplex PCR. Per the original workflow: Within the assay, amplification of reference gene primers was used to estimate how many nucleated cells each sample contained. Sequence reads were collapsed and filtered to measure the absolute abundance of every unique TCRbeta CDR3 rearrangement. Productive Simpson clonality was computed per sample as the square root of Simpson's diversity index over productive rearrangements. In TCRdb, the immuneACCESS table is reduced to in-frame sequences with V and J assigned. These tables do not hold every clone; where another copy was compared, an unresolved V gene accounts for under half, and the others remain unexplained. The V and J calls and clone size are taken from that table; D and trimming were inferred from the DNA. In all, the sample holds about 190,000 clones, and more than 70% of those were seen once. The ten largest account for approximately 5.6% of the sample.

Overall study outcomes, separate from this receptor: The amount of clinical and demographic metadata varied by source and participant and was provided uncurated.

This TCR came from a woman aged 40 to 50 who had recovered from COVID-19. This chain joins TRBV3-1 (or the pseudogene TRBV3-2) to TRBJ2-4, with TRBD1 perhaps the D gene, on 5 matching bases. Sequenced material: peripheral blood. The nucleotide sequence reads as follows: TGTGCCAGCAGCCACCTGGCGACAGAGAAAAACATTCAGTACTTC. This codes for CASSHLATEKNIQYF.